The following is a T cell receptor beta chain sequence with its context. The sample belongs to a study of Ad26.COV2.S vaccination and SARS-CoV-2 variants. Treatment specified: about 20 received Ad26.COV2.S at low or high dose, single or two shots; about 5 received placebo; per-sample allocation not given. It was on day 63 after the first vaccine or placebo injection that samples were taken. Assay: immunoSEQ multiplex PCR; the TCRdb copy retains only in-frame clones and omits some. The sample shows hundreds of thousands of clones, 70% to 90% of them seen only once. V lost 5 bases, J lost 2 bases, and 7 bases stayed unmatched. The CDR3 spans 15 residues. Germline V CDR1 and CDR2: MNHEY, SVGEGT.

This sequence originates from a person aged 18-65 years who received the Ad26.COV2.S COVID-19 vaccine or a placebo. The chain recombines TRBV6-2 or TRBV6-3 with TRBJ2-7, with 9 bases identical to TRBD1. This material consisted of peripheral blood, taken in a trial of Ad26.COV2.S vaccine versus placebo. In DNA, the CDR3 is TGTGCCAGCAGTGCCCGGGGACAGGGACCCTACGAGCAGTACTTC. It is translated as CASSARGQGPYEQYF.